This TCR beta chain was observed in a study of cytomegalovirus exposure and HLA in healthy donors (dated by TCRdb to the late 2010s). For the study in its entirety: In an earlier analysis of under 750 of the donors, 250 to 300 Gb of sequence data and 117 million unique TCR beta sequences from about 190 million T cells were reported. Along with the approximately 600-subject first cohort, a separate validation cohort of around 120 different subjects was used. HLA typing included class I and class II loci at four-digit resolution. Four to six DR-DQ haplotypes were handled as single units for association and clustering, since linkage in the cohort was strong. The aim of the study was to test whether cataloging public T cell receptors could identify signatures of past pathogen exposure. In a later analysis, previously published TCR beta repertoires from fewer than 750 donors were re-analyzed and high-resolution HLA genotyping was added so that TCR occurrence patterns could be studied. To decide whether each TCR beta V gene segment behaved as functional or pseudogenic, an earlier analysis of fewer than 750 of the donors relied on high-throughput TCR beta sequencing. The later analysis used no new phenotypic data to find candidate immune exposures, relying instead on TCR beta sequences and their occurrence across donors. To predict cytomegalovirus infection status, the study combined high-throughput TCR immunosequencing, statistical association of individual TCRs with disease status, and machine learning. The genetic ancestry cluster associated with self-reported Caucasian donors included around 76% of the roughly 380 genotyped donors. A later genetic analysis used genome-wide SNP genotypes for 398 of the 666 donors, treating that subset as a discovery cohort. The study used immunosequencing to profile the T cell repertoires of approximately 640 subjects and linked those repertoires to cytomegalovirus serostatus. All discovery cohort repertoires had been generated on a single sequencing platform. Approximately 300 gigabases of sequencing data and tens of millions of unique TCR sequences were included in an early release covering about 700 HLA-typed donors. Among some 400 genotyped donors of the cohort, an average of around 240,000 unique TCR beta nucleotide sequences was sequenced per donor, of which about 19% were non-productive. The number of typed donors differed by locus: roughly 620-630 for A, B, C, DRB1 and DQB1; approximately 530 for DQA1; roughly 600 for DPA1; and 450 to 480 for DPB1. Alongside the repertoire data, information on donor age, sex, ethnicity and CMV serostatus was compiled. General findings and caveats noted by the study authors: An earlier analysis of some 560 of the donors showed that most TCR beta V segments appeared in productive rearrangements either about 87% or about 30% of the time, which broadly matched IMGT annotations. A further reported finding was that TCR beta sequences accurately predicted the HLA-A and HLA-B alleles for most subjects in the first cohort. Specific HLA alleles were associated with 15,000 to 20,000 TCR beta sequences at a false discovery rate of 0.05 in a later analysis. The cohort was sequenced for TCR beta chains only, and without alpha or paired-chain data the features that could be detected were limited. A later analysis reported that several top co-occurrence clusters appeared linked to parvovirus B19, influenza, CMV and Epstein-Barr virus. In a later analysis, TCR association rates were found to vary across HLA loci, with the most associated TCRs seen for DRB1 alleles and the fewest for HLA-C alleles. Correlated functional status among segregating V segments might reflect linkage disequilibrium, but an unknown experimental factor could not be ruled out. Some IMGT-functional V segments, including TRBV6-2 and TRBV6-3, could not be distinguished by the 87-base-pair reads and were therefore excluded. The presence/absence analyses assumed that sequencing depth was roughly uniform across donors, and that assumption may not be true. The authors suggested that the approach could potentially be extended to other disease states and immunological phenotypes. A later genetic analysis reported fewer N-insertions in productive TCRs among donors in an Asian-associated ancestry cluster than the roughly 640-donor mean. Compared with equally common non-associated chains, HLA-associated TCR beta chains in a later analysis were more clonally expanded and had lower generation probabilities. In the study, some 160 TCR beta chains were listed as associated with cytomegalovirus. Some 16 rarely observed V segments, including chromosome 9 orphons, were excluded from the earlier analysis of a few hundred of the donors because counts were too low. While some public TCRs were present in many individuals, most TCR sequences turned up only very rarely across donors. Assigning TCR associations to individual alleles was difficult when HLA alleles, especially DR and DQ, strongly co-occurred. Most CMV-associated TCR beta chains appeared to be HLA-restricted in a later analysis, and the HLA associations seemed to be driven largely by CMV exposure. V-gene and J-gene trimming of TCR beta chains was associated with a missense DCLRE1C variant in a later genetic analysis, and the association was replicated in an independent cohort. Three of the identified cytomegalovirus-associated TCR beta chains were confirmed in vitro to be specific for cytomegalovirus antigens. A cluster of highly shared sequence variants was judged likely to be a technical artifact of the sequencing pipeline. Because HLA typing was missing for some donors at each locus, association tests included only the typed subset. In both the original and validation cohorts, the classifier was reported to diagnose cytomegalovirus status with high specificity and sensitivity. Immune exposure information for the cohort was limited to CMV serostatus.

The cohort consisted of 600 or so healthy bone marrow donors. At the time of sampling, all cohort members were nominally healthy, though unrecorded immune exposures were likely present. Of the 710 or so cohort members, about 290 had a positive CMV serostatus and about 350 had a negative one, while no CMV serostatus was recorded for the donor. Every donor gave a peripheral blood sample, and the peripheral blood mononuclear cells from that sample were used for TCR beta sequencing. Genomic DNA was extracted from the blood cell samples with the Qiagen DNeasy Blood Extraction Kit. The library was obtained by the immunoSEQ multiplex PCR assay. The multiplex PCR relied on a mix of 60 forward primers for TCR Vbeta segments and 13 reverse primers for TCR Jbeta segments. Amplification of the CDR3 region of rearranged TCR beta genes was performed with a multiplex PCR assay on genomic DNA. The amplified TCR beta libraries were sequenced on the Illumina HiSeq System as 87-base-pair reads. Per the authors' processing: A later analysis tallied 75 million to 85 million unique TCR beta chains across the 610 or so repertoires, and some 12 million of those chains were shared by two or more donors. Raw reads were error-corrected and collapsed into unique sequences by a nearest-neighbor algorithm in which closely related sequences were merged to remove PCR and sequencing errors. Alignment of CDR3 sequences to IMGT reference sequences was used to assign V, D and J gene segments. For a sequence to be retained, a match of at least six nucleotides was required to both a V gene segment and a J gene segment. A rearrangement was called productive if the CDR3 had no stop codons and remained in frame with V and J, and every other rearrangement was called non-productive. Following IMGT convention, CDR3 was defined as the stretch from the second conserved V-encoded cysteine to the conserved J-encoded phenylalanine. In an earlier analysis of more than 550 of the donors, sequences lacking an unambiguous match to a single V gene segment were excluded. In an earlier analysis of approximately 610 of the donors, V segments were called functional above 56.7% productive rearrangements and were called segregating when the between-donor standard deviation exceeded 5%. A statistical classification framework was built to diagnose cytomegalovirus status from the catalog of TCR beta chain sequences. In a later analysis, TCR nucleotide sequences were compared against IMGT/GENE-DB human TR gene sequences so that V and J genes could be assigned. Using the TCRdist pipeline, a later analysis assigned CDR3 sequences along with most-parsimonious VDJ recombination scenarios. In a later analysis, each TCR beta chain was defined by its CDR3 amino acid sequence together with its V-gene family, and reads lacking a unique V-gene family were excluded. As a way to deal with suspected cross-contamination and a sequencing artifact, a later analysis dropped 500 to 700 nucleotide sequences that were highly shared and had low generation probability. In a later analysis, a clonal expansion index was calculated for each public chain from normalized within-repertoire ranks of inferred template counts. A later analysis computed generation probabilities with a VDJ recombination model fitted to out-of-frame rearrangements, and checked the results against IGoR. In a later analysis, TCR-TCR, TCR-HLA and TCR-CMV co-occurrence was scored with hypergeometric tests, and a repertoire-size bias correction was applied to TCR pairs. A later analysis estimated false discovery rates by permuting HLA or CMV assignments 20 times. In a later analysis, co-occurring TCRs were grouped with DBSCAN, and TCRdist sequence similarity was added when clustering was performed within HLA-allele-positive subsets. Repertoires with fewer than 30,000 or more than 120,000 public chains, plus five repertoires with anomalous nucleotide sharing, were excluded from co-occurrence clustering. This immuneACCESS table, as held by TCRdb, lists in-frame sequences with V and J called but not all clones. Of the missing ones, under half trace to an unresolved V gene in checked studies; the others have no known cause. V, J and clone size derive from that table, while D and trimming were established from the DNA sequence. Within this sample are about 100,000 clones, with 55% to 80% of them counted one time only. The ten top clones hold approximately 4.3% of the sample.

The germline V gene (reference sequence) supplies CDR1 LNHNV and CDR2 YYDKDF. The CDR3 starts with the cysteine, ends with the phenylalanine, and has 16 residues. Of all the DNA, just the CDR3 is kept, 48 bases in frame from base 1. A distance of 16 bases separates the germline ends of V and J, which lose 1 base and 7 bases respectively. With respect to this clone: No antigen is known for it. Per-base qualities were not stored, and no clone one base away is much larger.

This receptor chain uses TRBV15 and TRBJ1-4; the D segment could be TRBD1, given 6 matching bases. This TCR came from a human donor in good health. The sample was PBMCs. Here the CDR3 is given as CATSRGQATSREKLFF. The DNA reads TGTGCCACCAGCAGAGGACAGGCTACATCCCGTGAAAAACTGTTTTTT.